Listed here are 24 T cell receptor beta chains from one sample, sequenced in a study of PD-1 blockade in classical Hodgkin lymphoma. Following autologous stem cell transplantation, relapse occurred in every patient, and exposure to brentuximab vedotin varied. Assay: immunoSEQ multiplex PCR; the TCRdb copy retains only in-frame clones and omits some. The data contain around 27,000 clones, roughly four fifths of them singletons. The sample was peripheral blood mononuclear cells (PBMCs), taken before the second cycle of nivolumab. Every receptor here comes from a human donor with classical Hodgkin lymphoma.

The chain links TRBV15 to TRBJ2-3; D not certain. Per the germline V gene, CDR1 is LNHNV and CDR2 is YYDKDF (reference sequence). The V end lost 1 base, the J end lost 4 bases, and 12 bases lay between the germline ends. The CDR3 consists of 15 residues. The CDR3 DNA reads TGTGCCACCAGCAGAGGGAACCTCGGAGCAGATACGCAGTATTTT. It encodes CATSRGNLGADTQYF.

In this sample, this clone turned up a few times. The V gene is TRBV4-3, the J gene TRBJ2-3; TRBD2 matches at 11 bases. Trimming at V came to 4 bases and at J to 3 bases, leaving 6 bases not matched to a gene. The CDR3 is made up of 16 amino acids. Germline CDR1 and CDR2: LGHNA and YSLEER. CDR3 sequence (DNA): TGCGCCAGCAGCCTTGAGACTAGCGGGGTGACAGATACGCAGTATTTT. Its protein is CASSLETSGVTDTQYF.

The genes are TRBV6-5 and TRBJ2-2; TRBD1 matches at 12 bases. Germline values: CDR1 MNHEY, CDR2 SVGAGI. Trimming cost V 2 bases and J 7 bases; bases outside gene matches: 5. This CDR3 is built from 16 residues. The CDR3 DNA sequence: TGTGCCAGCAGTTACACCGGGACAGGGGGCTTCGGGGAGCTGTTTTTT. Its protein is CASSYTGTGGFGELFF.

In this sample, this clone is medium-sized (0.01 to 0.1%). CDR3 sequence (DNA): TGTGCCAGCAGCTTACCGGGGTATGAGCAGTACTTC. It encodes CASSLPGYEQYF. The genes are TRBV7-8 and TRBJ2-7; tentatively, D is TRBD2 (5 bases). The germline V gene encodes CDR1 SGHVS and CDR2 FQNEAQ. V was trimmed by 2 bases and J by 7 bases, leaving 9 bases between them. The CDR3 runs 12 residues.

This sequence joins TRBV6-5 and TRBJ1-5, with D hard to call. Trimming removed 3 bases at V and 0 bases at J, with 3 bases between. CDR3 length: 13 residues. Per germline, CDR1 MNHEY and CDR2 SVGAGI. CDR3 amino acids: CASSYDSNQPQHF. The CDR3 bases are TGTGCCAGCAGTTATGATAGCAATCAGCCCCAGCATTTT.

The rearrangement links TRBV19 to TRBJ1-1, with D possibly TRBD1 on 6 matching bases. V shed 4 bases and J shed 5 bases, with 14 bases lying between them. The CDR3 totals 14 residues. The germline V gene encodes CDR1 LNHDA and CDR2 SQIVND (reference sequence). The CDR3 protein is CASSRTTGYTEAFF. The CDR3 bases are TGTGCCAGTAGTAGGACAACAGGGTATACTGAAGCTTTCTTT.

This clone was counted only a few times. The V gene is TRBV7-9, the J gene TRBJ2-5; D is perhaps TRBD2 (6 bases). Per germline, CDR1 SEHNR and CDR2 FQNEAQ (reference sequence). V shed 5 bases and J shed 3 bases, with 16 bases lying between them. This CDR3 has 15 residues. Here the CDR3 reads CASSPDAGREETQYF. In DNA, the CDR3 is TGTGCCAGCAGCCCCGACGCGGGACGAGAAGAGACCCAGTACTTC. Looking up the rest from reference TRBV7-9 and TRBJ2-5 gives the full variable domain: DTGVSQNPRHKITKRGQNVTFRCDPISEHNRLYWYRQTLGQGPEFLTYFQNEAQLEKSRLLSDRFSAERPKGSFSTLEIQRTEQGDSAMYLCASSPDAGREETQYFGPGTRLLVL.

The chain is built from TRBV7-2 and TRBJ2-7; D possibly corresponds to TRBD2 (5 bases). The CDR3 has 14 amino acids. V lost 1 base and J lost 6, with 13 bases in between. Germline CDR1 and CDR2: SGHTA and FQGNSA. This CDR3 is CASSLGPGGFEQYF. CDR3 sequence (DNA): TGTGCCAGCAGCTTAGGGCCAGGAGGTTTCGAGCAGTACTTC.

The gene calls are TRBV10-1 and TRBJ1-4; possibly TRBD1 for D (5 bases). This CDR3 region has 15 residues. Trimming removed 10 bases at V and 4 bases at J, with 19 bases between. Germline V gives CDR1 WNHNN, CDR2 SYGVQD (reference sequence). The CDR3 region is CAISRGGQRNEKLFF. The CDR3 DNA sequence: TGCGCCATCTCAAGGGGAGGGCAGCGTAATGAAAAACTGTTTTTT.

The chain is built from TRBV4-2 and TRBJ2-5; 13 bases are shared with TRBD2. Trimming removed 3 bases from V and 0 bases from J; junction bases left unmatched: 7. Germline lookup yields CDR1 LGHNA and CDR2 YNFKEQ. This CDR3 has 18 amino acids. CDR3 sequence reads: CASSQGGLAGLYQETQYF. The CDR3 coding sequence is TGTGCCAGCAGCCAGGGGGGACTAGCGGGGTTGTACCAAGAGACCCAGTACTTC.

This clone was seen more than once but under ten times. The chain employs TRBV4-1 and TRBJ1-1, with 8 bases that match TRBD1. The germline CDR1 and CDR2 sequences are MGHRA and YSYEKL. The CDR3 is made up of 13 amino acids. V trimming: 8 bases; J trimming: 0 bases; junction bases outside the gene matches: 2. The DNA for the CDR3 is TGCGCCAGCGGGGACAGGCTGAACACTGAAGCTTTCTTT. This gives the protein CASGDRLNTEAFF.

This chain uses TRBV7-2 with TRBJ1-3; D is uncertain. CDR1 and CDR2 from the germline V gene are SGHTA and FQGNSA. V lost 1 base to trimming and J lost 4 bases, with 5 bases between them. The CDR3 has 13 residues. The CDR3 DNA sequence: TGTGCCAGCAGCTTAGGGTACGGAAACACCATATATTTT. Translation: CASSLGYGNTIYF. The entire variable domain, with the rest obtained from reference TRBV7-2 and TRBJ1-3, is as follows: GAGVSQSPSNKVTEKGKDVELRCDPISGHTALYWYRQSLGQGLEFLIYFQGNSAPDKSGLPSDRFSAERTGGSVSTLTIQRTQQEDSAVYLCASSLGYGNTIYFGEGSWLTVV.

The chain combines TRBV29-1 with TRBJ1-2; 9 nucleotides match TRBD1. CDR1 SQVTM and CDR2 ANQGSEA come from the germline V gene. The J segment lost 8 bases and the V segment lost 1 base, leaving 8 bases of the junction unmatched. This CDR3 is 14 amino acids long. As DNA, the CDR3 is TGCAGCGTTGAAGCCGCGGGGACAGGGTACGGCTACACCTTC. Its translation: CSVEAAGTGYGYTF.

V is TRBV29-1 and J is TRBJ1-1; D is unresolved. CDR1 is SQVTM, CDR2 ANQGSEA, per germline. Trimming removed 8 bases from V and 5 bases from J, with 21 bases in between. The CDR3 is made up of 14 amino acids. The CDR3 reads CSSYTREGGTEAFF. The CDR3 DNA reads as TGCAGCTCCTATACCCGGGAAGGCGGAACTGAAGCTTTCTTT.

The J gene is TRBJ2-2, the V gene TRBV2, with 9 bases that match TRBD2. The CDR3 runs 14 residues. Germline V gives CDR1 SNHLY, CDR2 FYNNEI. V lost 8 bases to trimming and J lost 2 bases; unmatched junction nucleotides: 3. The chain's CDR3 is CASRLAVNTGELFF. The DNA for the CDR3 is TGTGCCAGCCGACTAGCGGTCAACACCGGGGAGCTGTTTTTT.

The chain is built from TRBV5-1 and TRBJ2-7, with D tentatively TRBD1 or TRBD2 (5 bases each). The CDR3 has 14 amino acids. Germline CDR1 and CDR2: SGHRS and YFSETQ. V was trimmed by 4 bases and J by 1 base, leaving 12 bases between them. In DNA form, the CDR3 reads TGCGCCAGCAGCCAGGACTGGGGGTCCTACGAGCAGTACTTC. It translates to CASSQDWGSYEQYF.

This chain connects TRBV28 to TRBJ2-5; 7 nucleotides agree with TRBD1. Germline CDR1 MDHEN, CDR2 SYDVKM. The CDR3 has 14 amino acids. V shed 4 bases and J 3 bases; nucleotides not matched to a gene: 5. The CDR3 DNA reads TGTGCCAGCAGTTGGAGACAGGGCGAAGAGACCCAGTACTTC. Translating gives CASSWRQGEETQYF.

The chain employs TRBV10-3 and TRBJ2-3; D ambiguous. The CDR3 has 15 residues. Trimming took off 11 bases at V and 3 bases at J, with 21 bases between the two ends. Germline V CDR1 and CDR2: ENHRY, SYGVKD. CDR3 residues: CASAALVATTDTQYF. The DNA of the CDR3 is TGTGCCTCCGCCGCCTTAGTAGCAACAACAGATACGCAGTATTTT.

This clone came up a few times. CDR3 sequence: CASSRHSGGTGPYEQYF. CDR3 in DNA: TGTGCCAGCAGCCGACATTCGGGCGGTACGGGCCCCTACGAGCAGTACTTC. The chain has TRBV7-9 and TRBJ2-7; D remains unclear. Trimming left V 5 bases short and J 2 bases short, with 22 bases between. This CDR3 has 17 residues. Germline V gene sequence: CDR1 SEHNR, CDR2 FQNEAQ (reference sequence).

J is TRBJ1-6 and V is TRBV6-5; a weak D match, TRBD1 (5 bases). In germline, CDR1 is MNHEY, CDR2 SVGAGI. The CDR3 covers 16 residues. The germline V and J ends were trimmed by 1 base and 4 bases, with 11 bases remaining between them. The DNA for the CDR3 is TGTGCCAGCAGTTACTTCGATGGGGCTTATAATTCACCCCTCCACTTT. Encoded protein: CASSYFDGAYNSPLHF.

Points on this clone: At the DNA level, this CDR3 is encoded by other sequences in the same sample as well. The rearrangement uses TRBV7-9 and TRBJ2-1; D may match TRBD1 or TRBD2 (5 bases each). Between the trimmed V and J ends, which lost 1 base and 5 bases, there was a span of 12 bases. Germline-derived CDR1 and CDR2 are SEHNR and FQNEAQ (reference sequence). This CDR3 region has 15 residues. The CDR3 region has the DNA TGTGCCAGCAGCTTAGTATGGGGGTTGAACAATGAGCAGTTCTTC. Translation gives CASSLVWGLNNEQFF.

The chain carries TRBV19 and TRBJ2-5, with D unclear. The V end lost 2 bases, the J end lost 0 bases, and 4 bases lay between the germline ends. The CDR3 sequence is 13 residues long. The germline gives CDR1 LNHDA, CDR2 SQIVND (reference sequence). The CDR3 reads CASSIQYQETQYF. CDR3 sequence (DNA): TGTGCCAGTAGTATACAGTACCAAGAGACCCAGTACTTC.

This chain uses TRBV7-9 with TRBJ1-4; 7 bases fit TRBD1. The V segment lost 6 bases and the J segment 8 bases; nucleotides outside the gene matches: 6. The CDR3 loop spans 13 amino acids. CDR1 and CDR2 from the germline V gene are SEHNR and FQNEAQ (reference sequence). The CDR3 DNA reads TGTGCCAGCAGTACACAGGGGTTAGAAAAACTGTTTTTT. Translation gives CASSTQGLEKLFF.

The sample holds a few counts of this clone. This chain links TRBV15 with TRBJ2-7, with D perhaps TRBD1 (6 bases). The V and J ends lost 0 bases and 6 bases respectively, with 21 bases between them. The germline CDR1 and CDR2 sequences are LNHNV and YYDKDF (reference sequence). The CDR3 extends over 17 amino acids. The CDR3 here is CATSRDTTGRGSIEQYF. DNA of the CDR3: TGTGCCACCAGCAGAGATACGACAGGTCGAGGAAGTATCGAGCAGTACTTC.